This TCR beta chain is from a study of cytomegalovirus exposure and HLA in healthy donors. Study in general: The platform used for the roughly 120 validation repertoires matched that of the approximately 710 first-cohort repertoires, a later analysis reported.

V lost 4 bases, J lost 1 base, and 7 bases stayed unmatched. Germline CDR1 SGHTA, CDR2 FQGNSA. The CDR3 runs 17 residues. Data came from immunoSEQ multiplex PCR; TCRdb stores just in-frame clones and leaves some out. The table shows under 95,000 clones, with approximately 91% occurring only once. J is TRBJ1-5 and V is TRBV7-2; 10 bases agree with TRBD1. The TCR sequence derives from a man aged 25-45 years in good health and CMV-seronegative. Sequenced material: PBMCs. The CDR3 reads CASSSGQGILSNQPQHF. The CDR3 nucleotides read TGTGCCAGCAGCTCGGGACAGGGGATTCTCAGCAATCAGCCCCAGCATTTT.